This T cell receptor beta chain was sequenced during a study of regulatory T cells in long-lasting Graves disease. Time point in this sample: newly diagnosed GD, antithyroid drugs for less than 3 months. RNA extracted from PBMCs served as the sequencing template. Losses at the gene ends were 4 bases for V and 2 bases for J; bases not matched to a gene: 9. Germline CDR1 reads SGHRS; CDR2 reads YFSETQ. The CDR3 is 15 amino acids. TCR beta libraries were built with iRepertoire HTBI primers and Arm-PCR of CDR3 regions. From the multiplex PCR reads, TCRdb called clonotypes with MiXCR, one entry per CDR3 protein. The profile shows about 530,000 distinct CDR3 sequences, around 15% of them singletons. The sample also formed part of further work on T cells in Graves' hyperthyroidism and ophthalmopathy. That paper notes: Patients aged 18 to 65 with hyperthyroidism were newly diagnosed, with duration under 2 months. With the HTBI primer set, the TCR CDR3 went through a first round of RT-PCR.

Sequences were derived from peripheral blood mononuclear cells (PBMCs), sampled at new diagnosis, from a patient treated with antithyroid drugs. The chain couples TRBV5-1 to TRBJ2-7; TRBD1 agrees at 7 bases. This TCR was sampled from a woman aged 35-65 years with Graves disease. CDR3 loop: CASSLSPGTAYEQYF. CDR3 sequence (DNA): TGCGCCAGCAGCCTCTCTCCCGGGACAGCCTACGAGCAGTACTTC.